The 10 T cell receptor beta chains reported below all come from one sample, sequenced in a study of blood T cell repertoires in COVID-19 (dated by TCRdb to about 2020). Receptor amplification or capture employed the immunoSEQ multiplex PCR assay. Imported from immuneACCESS, the table was reduced by TCRdb to in-frame sequences with V and J called. These copies leave out some clones; in studies compared against another copy, an unresolved V gene accounts for under half, and the cause of the remainder is not known. Here the sample has approximately 330,000 clones; around 92% occur a single time. Roughly 10% of the sample is in the top ten clones. Material: PBMCs or T cells enriched from blood (not recorded which). The receptors shown here come from a woman aged 30 to 39 who had recovered from COVID-19.

The V and J genes are TRBV6-5 and TRBJ1-1; 7 bases map to TRBD1. The germline CDR1 and CDR2 sequences are MNHEY and SVGAGI. The trim removed 4 bases at V and 5 bases at J, leaving 7 bases unmatched. CDR3 length: 14 residues. This CDR3 reads CASSLRGPGTEAFF. The CDR3 DNA follows: TGTGCCAGCAGTTTAAGGGGGCCGGGTACTGAAGCTTTCTTT.

This clone occurred a few times. V and J are TRBV10-3 and TRBJ1-2, with D possibly TRBD1 on 5 matching bases. Germline V lookup: CDR1 ENHRY, CDR2 SYGVKD. The V and J ends lost 2 bases and 4 bases respectively, with 11 bases between them. The CDR3 sequence is 14 residues long. The CDR3 DNA reads TGTGCCATCAGTGAGCAGGGAGGGACCTATGGCTACACCTTC. Its translation: CAISEQGGTYGYTF.

The V and J genes are TRBV9 and TRBJ1-1; possible D gene TRBD1, 6 bases. V gave up 4 bases and J gave up 5 bases, with 15 bases separating them. The CDR3 has 14 amino acids. CDR1 SGDLS and CDR2 YYNGEE come from the germline V gene. The CDR3 spells CASSFARGRTEAFF. The CDR3 DNA is TGTGCCAGCAGCTTCGCCAGGGGCAGAACTGAAGCTTTCTTT. The variable domain in full, completed from reference TRBV9 and TRBJ1-1, reads DSGVTQTPKHLITATGQRVTLRCSPRSGDLSVYWYQQSLDQGLQFLIQYYNGEERAKGNILERFSAQQFPDLHSELNLSSLELGDSALYFCASSFARGRTEAFFGQGTRLTVV.

The chain is built from TRBV7-2 and TRBJ1-5; D remains unclear. V shed 2 bases and J shed 4 bases, with 6 bases lying between them. Looked up from germline, CDR1 is SGHTA and CDR2 is FQGNSA. The CDR3 extends over 13 amino acids. The CDR3 bases are TGTGCCAGCAGCTTACGGGGAAATCAGCCCCAGCATTTT. Its translation is CASSLRGNQPQHF. The whole variable domain, remainder taken from reference TRBV7-2 and TRBJ1-5, is GAGVSQSPSNKVTEKGKDVELRCDPISGHTALYWYRQSLGQGLEFLIYFQGNSAPDKSGLPSDRFSAERTGGSVSTLTIQRTQQEDSAVYLCASSLRGNQPQHFGDGTRLSIL.

The rearrangement links TRBV2 to TRBJ2-7; D is unclear. The CDR3 loop spans 15 amino acids. The V end lost 6 bases, the J end lost 6 bases, and 21 bases lay between the germline ends. Germline CDR1 and CDR2: SNHLY and FYNNEI. CDR3 residues: CASSPRRALTSEQYF. The CDR3 DNA reads as TGTGCCAGCAGCCCAAGAAGAGCCCTAACCTCCGAGCAGTACTTC.

J is TRBJ1-2 and V is TRBV7-8; D unclear. The CDR3 runs 13 residues. V lost 5 bases to trimming and J lost 5 bases, with 12 bases between them. The V gene's germline CDR1 is SGHVS and CDR2 FQNEAQ. CDR3 sequence reads: CASSITREYGYTF. In nucleotides, the CDR3 is TGTGCCAGCAGCATTACGCGGGAGTATGGCTACACCTTC.

V and J are TRBV6-2 or TRBV6-3 and TRBJ1-5; D gene uncertain. The ends were cut back, 2 bases at V and 3 bases at J, with 14 bases in the middle. From germline, CDR1 is MNHEY and CDR2 SVGEGT. The CDR3 runs to 16 residues. The CDR3 DNA is TGTGCCAGCAGTTACCCTCTGAGTTCTGACAATCAGCCCCAGCATTTT. The encoded protein is CASSYPLSSDNQPQHF.

The chain combines TRBV28 with TRBJ1-4; D remains ambiguous. The CDR3 loop spans 16 amino acids. Looked up from germline, CDR1 is MDHEN and CDR2 is SYDVKM. The ends were cut back, 1 base at V and 4 bases at J, with 13 bases in the middle. The CDR3 DNA sequence: TGTGCCAGCAGTTTATTTCGGGGTCGAGGTAATGAAAAACTGTTTTTT. Encoded protein: CASSLFRGRGNEKLFF.

The V gene is TRBV15, the J gene TRBJ1-1; D is uncertain. Germline assignment: CDR1 LNHNV and CDR2 YYDKDF (reference sequence). CDR3 length: 18 amino acids. The germline V and J ends were trimmed by 1 base and 4 bases, with 22 bases remaining between them. The CDR3 coding sequence is TGTGCCACCAGCAGAGCAAACCCCGGGATTACATGGGTCACTGAAGCTTTCTTT. The encoded protein is CATSRANPGITWVTEAFF.

This clone was seen only a few times. The J gene is TRBJ2-7, the V gene TRBV10-3; a possible D gene is TRBD2 (6 bases). There are 11 residues in the CDR3. V was shortened by 8 bases and J by 7 bases, with 12 bases between the two germline ends. Germline V CDR1 and CDR2: ENHRY, SYGVKD. The CDR3 nucleotides are TGTGCCATCTGGGACTTACGGGAGCAGTACTTC. Its translation: CAIWDLREQYF.